What follows are 20 T cell receptor beta chains derived from one specimen sequenced in a study of T cell responses to AZD1222 COVID-19 vaccine. Method: immunoSEQ multiplex PCR; TCRdb's copy keeps in-frame clones and lacks some. This sample carries 130,000 to 150,000 clones, 85% to 95% of them seen once, and the ten largest clones take more than 10%. Sequencing used peripheral blood, obtained after recovery from COVID-19. The receptor source for this set is an adult who had recovered from COVID-19.

V gene TRBV27 combines with J gene TRBJ1-2; maybe TRBD1 (6 bases). V lost 5 bases to trimming and J lost 5 bases, with 15 bases between them. The germline CDR1 and CDR2 sequences are MNHEY and SMNVEV (reference sequence). The CDR3 contains 14 residues. CDR3 coding DNA: TGTGCCAGCAGTCTAGACAGGAAACGGTATGGCTACACCTTC. Its protein is CASSLDRKRYGYTF.

The gene calls are TRBV3-1 (or the pseudogene TRBV3-2) and TRBJ2-1, with 15 bases fitting TRBD2. This CDR3 comprises 19 residues. V was pared by 0 bases and J by 4 bases, with 7 bases of the junction left unmatched. The germline V gene has CDR1 LGHDT and CDR2 YNNKEL (reference sequence). CDR3 sequence (DNA): TGTGCCAGCAGCCAAGACTTTGGGGGACTAGCGGGAGGATACAATGAGCAGTTCTTC. Encoded protein: CASSQDFGGLAGGYNEQFF.

This clone was seen only once. This chain uses TRBV10-1 with TRBJ2-3; the D call may be TRBD1 or TRBD2 (5 bases each). Germline lookup yields CDR1 WNHNN and CDR2 SYGVQD (reference sequence). The CDR3 runs to 12 residues. Trimming stripped 6 bases from V and 8 bases from J, with 12 bases between. The CDR3 bases are TGCGCCAGCAGACTAGGGGTAGGTACGCAGTATTTT. It yields the protein CASRLGVGTQYF.

The CDR3 coding sequence is TGTGCCAGCAGCGGGAACACTGAAGCTTTCTTT. This encodes CASSGNTEAFF. This chain links TRBV6-5 with TRBJ1-1; D call uncertain. CDR3 length: 11 amino acids. Trimming cost V 6 bases and J 1 base, with 3 bases left between them. CDR1 MNHEY and CDR2 SVGAGI come from the germline V gene.

The chain joins TRBV7-9 to TRBJ1-4; D possibly corresponds to TRBD1 (5 bases). The CDR3 runs to 16 residues. Germline values: CDR1 SEHNR, CDR2 FQNEAQ (reference sequence). Trimming removed 1 base at V and 7 bases at J, with 16 bases between. The CDR3: CASSLDGRGTGEKLFF. The CDR3 DNA is TGTGCCAGCAGCTTAGACGGGCGCGGGACTGGTGAAAAACTGTTTTTT. Looking up the rest from reference TRBV7-9 and TRBJ1-4 gives the full variable domain: DTGVSQNPRHKITKRGQNVTFRCDPISEHNRLYWYRQTLGQGPEFLTYFQNEAQLEKSRLLSDRFSAERPKGSFSTLEIQRTEQGDSAMYLCASSLDGRGTGEKLFFGSGTQLSVL.

The V and J genes are TRBV25-1 and TRBJ1-1; tentative D call: TRBD1 (6 bases). Germline loops: CDR1 MGHDK, CDR2 SYGVNS. V dropped 5 bases and J dropped 3 bases, with 10 bases sitting between them. There are 13 residues in the CDR3. CDR3 DNA sequence: TGTGCCAGCAGTCTGGGGGGGCACACTGAAGCTTTCTTT. Translating gives CASSLGGHTEAFF.

The chain carries TRBV5-1 and TRBJ2-1, with D possibly TRBD2 on 6 matching bases. Trimming removed 4 bases at V and 4 bases at J, with 12 bases between. The CDR3 length is 14 residues. Germline CDR1 is SGHRS and CDR2 is YFSETQ. The CDR3 reads CASSAGRLYNEQFF. The CDR3 DNA reads TGCGCCAGCAGCGCGGGACGGCTATACAATGAGCAGTTCTTC.

J is TRBJ2-2 and V is TRBV19; 7 bases align to TRBD1. The V segment lost 8 bases and the J segment 2 bases; nucleotides outside the gene matches: 5. The CDR3 has 14 amino acids. Germline lookup yields CDR1 LNHDA and CDR2 SQIVND (reference sequence). The CDR3 spells CASRTGGNTGELFF. DNA for the CDR3: TGTGCCAGTCGGACAGGCGGTAACACCGGGGAGCTGTTTTTT.

The chain recombines TRBV6-2 or TRBV6-3 with TRBJ2-7; 7 positions agree with TRBD2. Germline V gene lookup returns CDR1 MNHEY and CDR2 SVGEGT. CDR3 length: 15 residues. V trimming: 4 bases; J trimming: 3 bases; junction bases outside the gene matches: 9. CDR3 amino acids: CASSSWTRGNYEQYF. The CDR3 DNA reads as TGTGCCAGCAGTTCGTGGACTAGAGGCAACTACGAGCAGTACTTC.

This clone showed up just once. This sequence joins TRBV18 and TRBJ1-1; TRBD1 matches 7 bases. CDR3 size: 14 residues. CDR1 and CDR2 (germline): KGHSH, LQKENI. Germline trimming cut 2 bases from V and 1 base from J; bases unmatched to any gene: 1. In nucleotides, the CDR3 is TGTGCCAGCTCACCAAACAGGGGGAACACTGAAGCTTTCTTT. Translation: CASSPNRGNTEAFF.

V usage is TRBV9 and J usage is TRBJ2-7; D possibly corresponds to TRBD1 (6 bases). V was pared by 1 base and J by 1 base, with 18 bases between. Germline assignment: CDR1 SGDLS and CDR2 YYNGEE. The CDR3 has 17 residues. CDR3: CASSVLPDSLGSYEQYF. The DNA for the CDR3 is TGTGCCAGCAGCGTACTACCGGACAGTCTTGGGTCCTACGAGCAGTACTTC.

The genes are TRBV12-3 or TRBV12-4 and TRBJ1-5; no clear D gene. V was cut by 6 bases and J by 2 bases, with 8 bases left in between. The CDR3 extends over 13 amino acids. In DNA, the CDR3 is TGTGCCAGCAGGGAGGTAGGCAATCAGCCCCAGCATTTT. It is translated as CASREVGNQPQHF.

The chain has TRBV3-1 (or the pseudogene TRBV3-2) and TRBJ2-2, with unresolved D. This CDR3 is 13 amino acids long. Germline V gene sequence: CDR1 LGHDT, CDR2 YNNKEL (reference sequence). The V end was cut by 0 bases, the J end by 6 bases, with 5 bases between. This chain's CDR3 is CASSQDISGELFF. For the CDR3, the DNA is TGTGCCAGCAGCCAAGATATATCCGGGGAGCTGTTTTTT.

In its sample, this clone was seen once. In nucleotides, the CDR3 is TGTGCCAGCAGCTTGGGGGTAGCGGGAGTCTACGAGCAGTACTTC. The encoded protein is CASSLGVAGVYEQYF. The chain combines TRBV5-4 with TRBJ2-7; TRBD2 agrees at 9 bases. The CDR3 consists of 15 residues. V shed 0 bases, J shed 3 bases, and the junction held 4 bases outside the gene matches. Germline CDR1 is SGHNT and CDR2 is YYREEE (reference sequence).

V usage is TRBV3-1 (or the pseudogene TRBV3-2) and J usage is TRBJ2-2; D gene ambiguous. V gave up 3 bases and J gave up 3 bases, with 8 bases separating them. The CDR3 spans 14 residues. Per germline, CDR1 LGHDT and CDR2 YNNKEL (reference sequence). CDR3 residues: CASSHASHTGELFF. The CDR3 DNA sequence: TGTGCCAGCAGCCATGCCTCCCACACCGGGGAGCTGTTTTTT.

This clone was observed a single time. This chain uses TRBV7-9 with TRBJ2-7; D gene unclear. V shed 3 bases and J shed 0 bases, with 12 bases lying between them. Per the germline V gene, CDR1 is SEHNR and CDR2 is FQNEAQ (reference sequence). The CDR3 is 15 amino acids. The CDR3 DNA sequence: TGTGCCAGCAGCTTTATGGGGTCAAGCTCCTACGAGCAGTACTTC. It is translated as CASSFMGSSSYEQYF. Looking up the rest from reference TRBV7-9 and TRBJ2-7 gives the full variable domain: DTGVSQNPRHKITKRGQNVTFRCDPISEHNRLYWYRQTLGQGPEFLTYFQNEAQLEKSRLLSDRFSAERPKGSFSTLEIQRTEQGDSAMYLCASSFMGSSSYEQYFGPGTRLTVT.

This clone showed up just once. The chain has TRBV19 and TRBJ2-3; the D is unclear. The V gene lost 3 bases and the J gene lost 1 base, with 11 bases spanning the gap. There are 15 residues in the CDR3. Germline V gene sequence: CDR1 LNHDA, CDR2 SQIVND (reference sequence). As DNA, the CDR3 is TGTGCCAGTAGTATGCCAGCCCGGGGCACAGATACGCAGTATTTT. Encoded protein: CASSMPARGTDTQYF.

The rearrangement links TRBV11-2 to TRBJ1-1; no clear D gene. The germline V gene encodes CDR1 SGHAT and CDR2 FQNNGV. The CDR3 is 15 residues long. The germline V and J ends were trimmed by 0 bases and 0 bases, with 8 bases remaining between them. The DNA of the CDR3 is TGTGCCAGCAGCTTAGATGCAGGAATGAACACTGAAGCTTTCTTT. It encodes CASSLDAGMNTEAFF.

This chain links TRBV7-9 with TRBJ2-7; no definite D call. The germline V gene has CDR1 SEHNR and CDR2 FQNEAQ (reference sequence). The CDR3 runs to 15 residues. V lost 5 bases and J 6 bases, leaving 20 bases between the germline ends. The CDR3 reads CASSARGDPASEQYF. The CDR3 DNA reads as TGTGCCAGCAGCGCCCGTGGGGATCCCGCCAGCGAGCAGTACTTC.

V usage is TRBV19 and J usage is TRBJ2-1; D is unresolved. V lost 7 bases to trimming and J lost 9 bases, with 10 bases between them. This CDR3 region has 11 residues. Looked up from germline, CDR1 is LNHDA and CDR2 is SQIVND (reference sequence). In nucleotides, the CDR3 is TGTGCCAGTAACGGCCTCAGTGAGCAGTTCTTC. Encoded protein: CASNGLSEQFF.